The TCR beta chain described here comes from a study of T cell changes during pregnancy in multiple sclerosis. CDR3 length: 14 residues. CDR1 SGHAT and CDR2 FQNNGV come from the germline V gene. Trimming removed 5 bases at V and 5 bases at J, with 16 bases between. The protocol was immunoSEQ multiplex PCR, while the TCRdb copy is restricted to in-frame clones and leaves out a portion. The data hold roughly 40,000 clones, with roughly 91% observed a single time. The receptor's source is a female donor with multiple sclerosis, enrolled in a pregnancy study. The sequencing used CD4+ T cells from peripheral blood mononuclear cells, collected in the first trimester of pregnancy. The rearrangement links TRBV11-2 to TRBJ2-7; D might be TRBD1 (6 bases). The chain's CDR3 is CASSLHQGFNEQYF. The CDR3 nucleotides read TGTGCCAGCAGCCTCCATCAGGGGTTCAACGAGCAGTACTTC.